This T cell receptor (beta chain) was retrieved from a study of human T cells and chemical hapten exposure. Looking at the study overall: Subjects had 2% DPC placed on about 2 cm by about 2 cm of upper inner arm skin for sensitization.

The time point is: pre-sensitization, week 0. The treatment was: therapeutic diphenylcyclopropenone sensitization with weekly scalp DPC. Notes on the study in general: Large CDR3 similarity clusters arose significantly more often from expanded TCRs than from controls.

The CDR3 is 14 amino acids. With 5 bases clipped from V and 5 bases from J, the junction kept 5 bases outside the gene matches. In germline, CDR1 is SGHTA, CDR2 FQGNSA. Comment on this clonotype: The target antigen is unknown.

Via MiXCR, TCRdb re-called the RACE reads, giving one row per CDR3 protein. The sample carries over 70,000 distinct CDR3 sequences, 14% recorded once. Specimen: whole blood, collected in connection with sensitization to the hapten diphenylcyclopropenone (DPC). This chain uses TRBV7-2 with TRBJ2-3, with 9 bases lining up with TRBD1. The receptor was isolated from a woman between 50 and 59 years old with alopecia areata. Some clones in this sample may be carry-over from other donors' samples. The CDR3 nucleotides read TGTGCCAGCAGCGCACAGGGGGCAGAAGATACGCAGTATTTT. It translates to CASSAQGAEDTQYF. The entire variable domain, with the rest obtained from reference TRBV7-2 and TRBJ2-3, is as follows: GAGVSQSPSNKVTEKGKDVELRCDPISGHTALYWYRQSLGQGLEFLIYFQGNSAPDKSGLPSDRFSAERTGGSVSTLTIQRTQQEDSAVYLCASSAQGAEDTQYFGPGTRLTVL.